The 9 T cell receptor beta chains listed next were all sequenced from one sample in a study of shared clonotypes between healthy human individuals. Profiling relied on immunoSEQ multiplex PCR, and the TCRdb table lists in-frame clones only, not all of them. The sample comprises about 1,500,000 clones, 95% to 97% of which are singletons, and approximately 1% rests with the top ten. The specimen sequenced was naive CD4+ T cells sorted from blood. Subset here: CD45RA+ positively selected. These receptor sequences come from a young man in good health.

This rearrangement joins TRBV9 to TRBJ2-3, with a weak D call TRBD2 (5 bases). Trimming took 1 base from V and 0 from J, leaving 9 bases between them. CDR3 length equals 15 residues. Germline CDR1 is SGDLS and CDR2 is YYNGEE. CDR3 nucleotides: TGTGCCAGCAGCGTAAGCGGAGCTAGCACAGATACGCAGTATTTT. Translating gives CASSVSGASTDTQYF.

The rearrangement uses TRBV27 and TRBJ1-1; D unclear. This CDR3 contains 16 residues. Germline CDR1 MNHEY, CDR2 SMNVEV (reference sequence). Trimming pared 5 bases from V and 3 bases from J, leaving 19 bases between. The CDR3 DNA is TGTGCCAGCAGTAACCGGGTCACCTATTGGGACACTGAAGCTTTCTTT. It specifies CASSNRVTYWDTEAFF.

V usage is TRBV14 and J usage is TRBJ2-2, with D unresolved. Trimming removed 1 base at V and 6 bases at J, with 9 bases between. There are 14 residues in the CDR3. Per the germline V gene, CDR1 is SGHDN and CDR2 is FVKESK. CDR3 protein: CASSQAPWAGELFF. The CDR3, as DNA: TGTGCCAGCAGCCAAGCCCCATGGGCCGGGGAGCTGTTTTTT.

V usage is TRBV25-1 and J usage is TRBJ1-1, with D perhaps matching TRBD1 (6 bases). V lost 0 bases to trimming and J lost 1 base, with 9 bases between them. In germline, CDR1 is MGHDK, CDR2 SYGVNS. This CDR3 has 15 amino acids. The CDR3 spells CASSEYEGGNTEAFF. The DNA for the CDR3 is TGTGCCAGCAGTGAATACGAGGGGGGGAACACTGAAGCTTTCTTT.

This rearrangement joins TRBV5-1 to TRBJ2-2, with no clear D. Germline V gene sequence: CDR1 SGHRS, CDR2 YFSETQ. Trimming pared 1 base from V and 5 bases from J, leaving 12 bases between. There are 15 residues in the CDR3. CDR3 residues: CASSLLSWGTGELFF. DNA for the CDR3: TGCGCCAGCAGCTTGCTGTCGTGGGGTACCGGGGAGCTGTTTTTT.

This clone has only one observation. The chain links TRBV25-1 to TRBJ1-5; D perhaps matches TRBD1 (5 bases). This CDR3 region has 14 residues. Trimming pared 6 bases from V and 6 bases from J, leaving 15 bases between. Germline assignment: CDR1 MGHDK and CDR2 SYGVNS. The DNA for the CDR3 is TGTGCCAGCAGAGGCCAAGGGGTGGGTCAGCCCCAGCATTTT. The encoded protein is CASRGQGVGQPQHF.

The chain combines TRBV7-9 with TRBJ2-1; 7 bases agree with TRBD1. The V and J ends lost 5 bases and 7 bases, in that order; junction bases with no gene match: 11. Germline-derived CDR1 and CDR2 are SEHNR and FQNEAQ (reference sequence). The CDR3 covers 15 residues. The CDR3 loop reads CASSKTGALGNEQFF. The CDR3 DNA follows: TGTGCCAGCAGCAAAACAGGGGCCCTCGGGAATGAGCAGTTCTTC.

The chain is built from TRBV25-1 and TRBJ2-5; D gene uncertain. Trimming took 7 bases from V and 5 from J, leaving 11 bases between them. The CDR3 loop spans 12 amino acids. CDR1 and CDR2 from the germline V gene are MGHDK and SYGVNS. The CDR3 bases are TGTGCCAGCACTTCTGGTGGTGAGACCCAGTACTTC. Translated, it gives CASTSGGETQYF. Full variable domain (rest looked up from reference TRBV25-1 and TRBJ2-5): EADIYQTPRYLVIGTGKKITLECSQTMGHDKMYWYQQDPGMELHLIHYSYGVNSTEKGDLSSESTVSRIRTEHFPLTLESARPSHTSQYLCASTSGGETQYFGPGTRLLVL.

This chain links TRBV5-1 with TRBJ2-2; TRBD1 agrees at 10 bases. In germline, CDR1 is SGHRS, CDR2 YFSETQ. With V trimmed by 4 bases and J by 7 bases, 10 bases remained unmatched. This CDR3 spans 16 amino acids. The CDR3 bases are TGCGCCAGCAGCCGCCTCCCGGGACAGGGGATCGGGGAGCTGTTTTTT. It encodes CASSRLPGQGIGELFF.